The clone carrying this TCR beta chain was detected many times. This entry is derived from a study of spatial heterogeneity in lung cancer. TCRdb used MiXCR to reprocess the 5' RACE reads, holding one entry per CDR3 protein. The sample carries roughly 40,000 distinct CDR3 sequences, around 7% recorded once. Stated time point: sample taken at primary tumor resection. CDR1 is SEHNR, CDR2 FQNEAQ, per germline (reference sequence). The CDR3 is 15 residues long. Between the trimmed V and J ends, which lost 1 base and 0 bases, there was a span of 7 bases. Sequences were derived from PBMCs, sampled at surgery. The rearrangement links TRBV7-9 to TRBJ1-5; maybe TRBD1 (5 bases). This TCR derives from a female donor with early-stage non-small cell lung cancer. CDR3 residues: CASSLGGDSNQPQHF. As DNA, the CDR3 is TGTGCCAGCAGCTTAGGAGGGGATAGCAATCAGCCCCAGCATTTT. Full variable domain (remainder filled in from reference TRBV7-9 and TRBJ1-5): DTGVSQNPRHKITKRGQNVTFRCDPISEHNRLYWYRQTLGQGPEFLTYFQNEAQLEKSRLLSDRFSAERPKGSFSTLEIQRTEQGDSAMYLCASSLGGDSNQPQHFGDGTRLSIL.